This passage covers 16 T cell receptor beta chains from one sample sequenced in a study of shared clonotypes between healthy human individuals. The table came from immunoSEQ multiplex PCR; TCRdb's copy has only in-frame clones and leaves some out. The sample includes over 1.5 million clones, 98% of them seen just once. Sequenced: naive CD4+ T cells sorted from blood. Noted subset: CD45RA+ positively selected. All receptors come from a man aged 25-40 years in good health.

The J gene is TRBJ2-3, the V gene TRBV6-1, with D possibly matching TRBD2 (5 bases). Germline V gene lookup returns CDR1 MNHNS and CDR2 SASEGT. The CDR3 is made up of 13 amino acids. V dropped 7 bases and J dropped 4 bases, with 12 bases sitting between them. CDR3 residues: CASTYLRADTQYF. The DNA for the CDR3 is TGTGCCAGCACCTACCTGAGGGCAGATACGCAGTATTTT.

The chain couples TRBV14 to TRBJ1-2; D is unresolved. Germline V gene lookup returns CDR1 SGHDN and CDR2 FVKESK. CDR3 size: 14 residues. V lost 0 bases and J lost 2, with 7 bases in between. The CDR3 region has the DNA TGTGCCAGCAGCCAAGAACTGACCAACTATGGCTACACCTTC. Translated, it gives CASSQELTNYGYTF.

Turning to this clone: Other DNA sequences within the sample encode an identical CDR3. The V call is TRBV7-6, the J call TRBJ1-1; D remains ambiguous. Trimming stripped 1 base from V and 1 base from J, with 4 bases between. This CDR3 contains 13 residues. The germline V gene has CDR1 SGHVS and CDR2 FNYEAQ. For the CDR3, the DNA is TGTGCCAGCAGCTTAGGTTCGAACACTGAAGCTTTCTTT. It translates to CASSLGSNTEAFF.

J is TRBJ2-7 and V is TRBV30, with D perhaps TRBD2 (5 bases). Germline assignment: CDR1 GTSNPN and CDR2 SVGIG (reference sequence). Trimming took 2 bases from V and 4 from J, leaving 24 bases between them. The CDR3 has 17 amino acids. The DNA of the CDR3 is TGTGCCTGGAGTAAAGGGAGTACGGGCACGAGACCTTACGAGCAGTACTTC. Residues: CAWSKGSTGTRPYEQYF.

This chain links TRBV6-4 with TRBJ2-3; no reliable D call. This CDR3 is 13 amino acids long. V was trimmed by 0 bases and J by 8 bases, leaving 9 bases between them. Germline V CDR1 and CDR2: MRHNA, SNTAGT. The CDR3 nucleotides read TGTGCCAGCAGTGACTCCTTAAGAAGTACGCAGTATTTT. Residues: CASSDSLRSTQYF.

The chain has TRBV28 and TRBJ1-5; D ambiguous. This CDR3 region has 16 residues. The germline V gene encodes CDR1 MDHEN and CDR2 SYDVKM. V lost 5 bases to trimming and J lost 1 base, with 15 bases between them. For the CDR3, the DNA is TGTGCCAGCAGTCCGAGGAAAAGTTACAGCAATCAGCCCCAGCATTTT. It translates to CASSPRKSYSNQPQHF.

A remark on this clone: Different DNA sequences within this sample yield the same CDR3. The chain recombines TRBV19 with TRBJ2-7, with D possibly matching TRBD1 (5 bases). The germline CDR1 and CDR2 sequences are LNHDA and SQIVND (reference sequence). Trimming took 5 bases from V and 3 from J, leaving 8 bases between them. The CDR3 is 12 amino acids. CDR3 sequence (DNA): TGTGCCAGTAGTTCCGACAGCTACGAGCAGTACTTC. Protein sequence: CASSSDSYEQYF.

The V gene is TRBV6-1, the J gene TRBJ2-1; tentative D call: TRBD2 (7 bases). This CDR3 region has 15 residues. Trimming removed 3 bases from V and 2 bases from J, with 11 bases in between. Germline lookup yields CDR1 MNHNS and CDR2 SASEGT. CDR3 sequence: CASSERGGAYNEQFF. CDR3 DNA sequence: TGTGCCAGCAGTGAGAGGGGGGGCGCCTACAATGAGCAGTTCTTC.

CDR3 in DNA: TGCGCCAGCAGCTTGGGGAGCGGTAGCGGCTACGAGCAGTACTTC. It specifies CASSLGSGSGYEQYF. The V gene is TRBV5-1, the J gene TRBJ2-7, with D perhaps TRBD2 (6 bases). The germline V gene has CDR1 SGHRS and CDR2 YFSETQ. V shed 0 bases and J shed 3 bases, with 13 bases lying between them. This CDR3 comprises 15 residues.

The rearrangement uses TRBV9 and TRBJ2-2, with a tentative D call TRBD2 (6 bases). The CDR3 consists of 14 residues. Germline lookup yields CDR1 SGDLS and CDR2 YYNGEE. The V gene lost 4 bases and the J gene lost 9 bases, with 16 bases spanning the gap. CDR3 nucleotide sequence: TGTGCCAGCAGCTCGGGACTGTCCGGTAGGGAGCTGTTTTTT. Protein sequence: CASSSGLSGRELFF.

V and J are TRBV9 and TRBJ2-1; 15 nucleotides align to TRBD2. V lost 0 bases to trimming and J lost 4 bases; unmatched junction nucleotides: 5. Looked up from germline, CDR1 is SGDLS and CDR2 is YYNGEE. This CDR3 contains 18 residues. CDR3: CASSVAGLAGGGYNEQFF. The CDR3 DNA reads as TGTGCCAGCAGCGTAGCGGGACTAGCGGGAGGTGGGTACAATGAGCAGTTCTTC.

V is TRBV4-1 and J is TRBJ2-3; 8 nucleotides agree with TRBD1. CDR1 MGHRA and CDR2 YSYEKL come from the germline V gene. Trimming removed 4 bases from V and 2 bases from J; junction bases left unmatched: 8. The CDR3 spans 16 residues. The DNA for the CDR3 is TGCGCCAGCAGCCGAACAGGGGGAGGTGACACAGATACGCAGTATTTT. It is translated as CASSRTGGGDTDTQYF.

This chain links TRBV7-2 with TRBJ1-1, with D tentatively TRBD1 (5 bases). The CDR3 covers 14 residues. Trimming pared 3 bases from V and 1 base from J, leaving 9 bases between. Germline loops: CDR1 SGHTA, CDR2 FQGNSA. The chain's CDR3 is CASSLVGGNTEAFF. In DNA, the CDR3 is TGTGCCAGCAGCTTGGTCGGGGGGAACACTGAAGCTTTCTTT.

The V and J genes are TRBV28 and TRBJ1-2; possible D gene TRBD1, 5 bases. V was shortened by 3 bases and J by 2 bases, with 10 bases between the two germline ends. CDR1 and CDR2 from the germline V gene are MDHEN and SYDVKM. This CDR3 is 14 amino acids long. The CDR3 loop is CASSFAGKNYGYTF. The CDR3 DNA sequence: TGTGCCAGCAGTTTCGCAGGGAAAAACTATGGCTACACCTTC.

The chain uses TRBV5-1 and TRBJ2-7, with no clear D. The CDR3 totals 15 residues. The ends were cut back, 4 bases at V and 3 bases at J, with 17 bases in the middle. CDR1 and CDR2 (germline): SGHRS, YFSETQ. This chain's CDR3 is CASSVETRSLYEQYF. In DNA, the CDR3 is TGCGCCAGCAGCGTGGAGACAAGGTCCCTCTACGAGCAGTACTTC. Combining the CDR3 with reference TRBV5-1 and TRBJ2-7 gives the whole variable domain KAGVTQTPRYLIKTRGQQVTLSCSPISGHRSVSWYQQTPGQGLQFLFEYFSETQRNKGNFPGRFSGRQFSNSRSEMNVSTLELGDSALYLCASSVETRSLYEQYFGPGTRLTVT.

This clone was picked up one time. The gene calls are TRBV19 and TRBJ1-2; D uncertain. The V end lost 8 bases, the J end lost 4 bases, and 17 bases lay between the germline ends. From germline, CDR1 is LNHDA and CDR2 SQIVND (reference sequence). The CDR3 length is 14 residues. The chain's CDR3 is CASWTPGGIYGYTF. As DNA, the CDR3 is TGTGCCAGTTGGACCCCCGGCGGCATCTATGGCTACACCTTC.